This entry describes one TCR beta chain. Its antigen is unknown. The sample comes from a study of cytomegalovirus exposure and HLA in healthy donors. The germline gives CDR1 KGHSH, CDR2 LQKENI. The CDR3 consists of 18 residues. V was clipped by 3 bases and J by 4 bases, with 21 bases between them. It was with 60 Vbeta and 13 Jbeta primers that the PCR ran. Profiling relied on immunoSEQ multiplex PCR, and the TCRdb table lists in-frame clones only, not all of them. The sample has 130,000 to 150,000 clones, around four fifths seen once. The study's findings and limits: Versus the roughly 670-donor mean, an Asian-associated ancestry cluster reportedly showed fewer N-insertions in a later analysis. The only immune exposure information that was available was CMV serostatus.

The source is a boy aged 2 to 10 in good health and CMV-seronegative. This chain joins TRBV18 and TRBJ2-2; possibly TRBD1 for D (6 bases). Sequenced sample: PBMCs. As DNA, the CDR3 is TGTGCCAGCTCACCCCTTCGGGTCGACAGGATGATCACCGGGGAGCTGTTTTTT. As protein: CASSPLRVDRMITGELFF.